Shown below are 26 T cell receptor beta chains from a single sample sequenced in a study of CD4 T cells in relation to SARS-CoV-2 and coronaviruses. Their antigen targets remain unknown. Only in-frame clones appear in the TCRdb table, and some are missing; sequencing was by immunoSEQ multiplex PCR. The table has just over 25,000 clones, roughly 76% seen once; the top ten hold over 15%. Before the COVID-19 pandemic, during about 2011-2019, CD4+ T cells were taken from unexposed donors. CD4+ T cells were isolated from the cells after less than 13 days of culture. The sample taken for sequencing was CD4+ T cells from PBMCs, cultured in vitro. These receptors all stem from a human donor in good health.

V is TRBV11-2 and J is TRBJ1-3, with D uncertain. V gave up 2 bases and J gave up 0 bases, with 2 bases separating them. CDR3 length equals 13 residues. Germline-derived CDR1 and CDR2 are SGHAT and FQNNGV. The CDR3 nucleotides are TGTGCCAGCAGCTTATACTCTGGAAACACCATATATTTT. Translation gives CASSLYSGNTIYF.

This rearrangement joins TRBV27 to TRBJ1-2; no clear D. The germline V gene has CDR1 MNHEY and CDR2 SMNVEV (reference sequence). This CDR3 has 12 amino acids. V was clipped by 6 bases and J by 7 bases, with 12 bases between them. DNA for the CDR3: TGTGCCAGCAGCCCCCCGATGGGTGGCTACACCTTC. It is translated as CASSPPMGGYTF.

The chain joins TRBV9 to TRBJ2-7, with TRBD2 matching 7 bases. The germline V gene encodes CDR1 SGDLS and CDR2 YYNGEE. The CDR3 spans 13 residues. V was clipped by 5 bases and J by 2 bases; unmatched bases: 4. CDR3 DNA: TGTGCCAGCAGTCTAGCGGCAACCTACGAGCAGTACTTC. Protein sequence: CASSLAATYEQYF.

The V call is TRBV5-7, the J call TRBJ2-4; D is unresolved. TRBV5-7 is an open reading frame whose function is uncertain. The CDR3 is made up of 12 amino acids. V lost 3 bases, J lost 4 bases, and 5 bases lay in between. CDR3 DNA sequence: TGTGCCAGCAGCTCTACAAAAAACATTCAGTACTTC. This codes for CASSSTKNIQYF.

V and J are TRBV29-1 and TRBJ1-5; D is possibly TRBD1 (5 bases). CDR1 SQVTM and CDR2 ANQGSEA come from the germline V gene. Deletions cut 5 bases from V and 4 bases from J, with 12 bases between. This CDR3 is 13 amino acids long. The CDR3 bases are TGCAGCGTTTCGGCGGCAGGGAATCAGCCCCAGCATTTT. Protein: CSVSAAGNQPQHF. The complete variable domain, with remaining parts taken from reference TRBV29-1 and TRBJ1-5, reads SAVISQKPSRDICQRGTSLTIQCQVDSQVTMMFWYRQQPGQSLTLIATANQGSEATYESGFVIDKFPISRPNLTFSTLTVSNMSPEDSSIYLCSVSAAGNQPQHFGDGTRLSIL.

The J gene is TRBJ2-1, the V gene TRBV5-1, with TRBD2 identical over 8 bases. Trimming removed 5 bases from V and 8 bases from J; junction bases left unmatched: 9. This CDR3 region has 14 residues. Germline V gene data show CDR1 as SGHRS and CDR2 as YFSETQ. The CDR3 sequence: CASSSGGPRDEQFF. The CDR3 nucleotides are TGCGCCAGCAGTTCGGGGGGGCCTAGGGATGAGCAGTTCTTC. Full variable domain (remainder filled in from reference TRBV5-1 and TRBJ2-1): KAGVTQTPRYLIKTRGQQVTLSCSPISGHRSVSWYQQTPGQGLQFLFEYFSETQRNKGNFPGRFSGRQFSNSRSEMNVSTLELGDSALYLCASSSGGPRDEQFFGPGTRLTVL.

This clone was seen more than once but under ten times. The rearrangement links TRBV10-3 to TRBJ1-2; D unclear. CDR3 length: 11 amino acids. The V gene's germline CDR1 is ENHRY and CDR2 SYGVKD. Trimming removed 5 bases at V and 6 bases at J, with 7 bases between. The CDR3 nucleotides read TGTGCCATCAGTTCGAGCGATGGCTACACCTTC. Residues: CAISSSDGYTF.

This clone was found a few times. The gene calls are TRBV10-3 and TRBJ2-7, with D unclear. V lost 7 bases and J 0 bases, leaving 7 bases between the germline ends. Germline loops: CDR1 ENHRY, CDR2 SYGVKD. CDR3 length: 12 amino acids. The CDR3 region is CAITGNSYEQYF. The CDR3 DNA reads TGTGCCATCACTGGTAACTCCTACGAGCAGTACTTC.

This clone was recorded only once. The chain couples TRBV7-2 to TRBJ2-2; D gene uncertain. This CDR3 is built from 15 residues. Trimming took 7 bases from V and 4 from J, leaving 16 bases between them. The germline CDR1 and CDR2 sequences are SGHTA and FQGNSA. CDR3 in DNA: TGTGCCAGCACCCCCGCGAGAGCTACCACCGGGGAGCTGTTTTTT. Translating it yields CASTPARATTGELFF.

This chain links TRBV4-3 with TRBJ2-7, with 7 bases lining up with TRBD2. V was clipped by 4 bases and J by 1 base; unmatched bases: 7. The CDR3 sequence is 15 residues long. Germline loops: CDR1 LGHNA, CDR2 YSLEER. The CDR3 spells CASSPAAGVSYEQYF. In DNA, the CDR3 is TGCGCCAGCAGCCCGGCGGCGGGAGTATCCTACGAGCAGTACTTC.

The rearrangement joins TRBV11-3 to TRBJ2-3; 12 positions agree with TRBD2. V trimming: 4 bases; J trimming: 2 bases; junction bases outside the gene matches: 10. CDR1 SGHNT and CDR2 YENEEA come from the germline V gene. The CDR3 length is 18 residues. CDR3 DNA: TGTGCCAGCAGCTCCCGGACTAGCGGGGCCGGGAACACAGATACGCAGTATTTT. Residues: CASSSRTSGAGNTDTQYF.

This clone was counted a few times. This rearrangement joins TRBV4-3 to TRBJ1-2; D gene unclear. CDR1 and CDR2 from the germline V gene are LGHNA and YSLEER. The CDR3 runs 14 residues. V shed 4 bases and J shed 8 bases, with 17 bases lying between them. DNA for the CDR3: TGCGCCAGCAGCCGACTCCTGGCAACGGACGGCTACACCTTC. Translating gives CASSRLLATDGYTF.

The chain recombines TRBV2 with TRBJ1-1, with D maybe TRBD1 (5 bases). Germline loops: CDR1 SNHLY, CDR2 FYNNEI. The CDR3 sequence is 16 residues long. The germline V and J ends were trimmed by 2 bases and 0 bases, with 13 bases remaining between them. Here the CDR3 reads CASSENEGGVNTEAFF. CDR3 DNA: TGTGCCAGCAGTGAAAACGAGGGAGGGGTGAACACTGAAGCTTTCTTT.

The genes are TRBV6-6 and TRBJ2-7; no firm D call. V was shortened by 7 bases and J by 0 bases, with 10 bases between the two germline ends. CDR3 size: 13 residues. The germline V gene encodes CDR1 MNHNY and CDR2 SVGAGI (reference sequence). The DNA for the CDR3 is TGTGCCAGCACGGCAGAGAGCTCCTACGAGCAGTACTTC. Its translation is CASTAESSYEQYF.

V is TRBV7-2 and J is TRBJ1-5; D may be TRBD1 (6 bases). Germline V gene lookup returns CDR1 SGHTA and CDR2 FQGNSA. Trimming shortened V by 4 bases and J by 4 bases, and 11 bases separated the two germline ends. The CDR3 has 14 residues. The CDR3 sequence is CASSSDRPNQPQHF. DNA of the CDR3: TGTGCCAGCAGCTCGGACAGACCGAATCAGCCCCAGCATTTT.

The CDR3 DNA follows: TGTGCCAGCAGTTACGGGCCGGATAACTCTGGAAACACCATATATTTT. Translated: CASSYGPDNSGNTIYF. J is TRBJ1-3 and V is TRBV6-2 or TRBV6-3, with D hard to call. CDR1 MNHEY and CDR2 SVGEGT come from the germline V gene. CDR3 length equals 16 residues. V gave up 2 bases and J gave up 0 bases, with 11 bases separating them.

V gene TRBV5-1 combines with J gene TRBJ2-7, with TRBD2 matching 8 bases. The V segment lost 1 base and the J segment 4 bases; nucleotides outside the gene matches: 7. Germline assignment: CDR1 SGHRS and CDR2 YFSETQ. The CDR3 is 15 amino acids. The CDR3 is CASSLTSGAEYEQYF. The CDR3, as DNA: TGCGCCAGCAGCTTGACTAGCGGAGCAGAGTACGAGCAGTACTTC.

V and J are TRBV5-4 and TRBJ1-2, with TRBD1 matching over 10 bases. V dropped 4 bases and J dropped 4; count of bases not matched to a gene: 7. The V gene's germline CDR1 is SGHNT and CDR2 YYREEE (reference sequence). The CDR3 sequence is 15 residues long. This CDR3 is CASSATGQGFYGYTF. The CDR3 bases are TGTGCCAGCAGCGCAACGGGACAGGGGTTCTATGGCTACACCTTC.

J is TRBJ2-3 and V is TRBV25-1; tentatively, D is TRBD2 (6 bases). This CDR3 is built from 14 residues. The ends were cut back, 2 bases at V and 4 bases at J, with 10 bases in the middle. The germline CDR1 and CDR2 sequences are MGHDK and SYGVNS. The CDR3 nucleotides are TGTGCCAGCAGTGAAGTTTCGGGGGCAGATACGCAGTATTTT. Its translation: CASSEVSGADTQYF. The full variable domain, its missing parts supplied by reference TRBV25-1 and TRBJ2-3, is EADIYQTPRYLVIGTGKKITLECSQTMGHDKMYWYQQDPGMELHLIHYSYGVNSTEKGDLSSESTVSRIRTEHFPLTLESARPSHTSQYLCASSEVSGADTQYFGPGTRLTVL.

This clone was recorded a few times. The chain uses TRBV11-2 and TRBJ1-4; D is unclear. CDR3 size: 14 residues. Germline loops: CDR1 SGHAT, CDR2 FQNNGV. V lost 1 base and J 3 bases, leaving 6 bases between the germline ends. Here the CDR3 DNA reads TGTGCCAGCAGCTTAGTAGGGCCTAATGAAAAACTGTTTTTT. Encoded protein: CASSLVGPNEKLFF.

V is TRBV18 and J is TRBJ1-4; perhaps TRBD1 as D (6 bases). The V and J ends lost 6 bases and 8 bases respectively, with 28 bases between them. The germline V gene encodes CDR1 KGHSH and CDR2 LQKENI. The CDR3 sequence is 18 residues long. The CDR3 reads CASSPESTGLGAGEKLFF. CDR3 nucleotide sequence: TGTGCCAGCTCCCCAGAGTCTACAGGGCTCGGTGCTGGCGAAAAACTGTTTTTT.

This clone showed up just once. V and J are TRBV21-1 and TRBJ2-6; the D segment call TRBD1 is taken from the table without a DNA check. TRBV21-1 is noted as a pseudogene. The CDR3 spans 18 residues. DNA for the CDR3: TGTGCCAGCAGCAACCTGGGGGCAGGGGGCGCTGGGGCCAACGTCCTGACTTTC. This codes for CASSNLGAGGAGANVLTF.

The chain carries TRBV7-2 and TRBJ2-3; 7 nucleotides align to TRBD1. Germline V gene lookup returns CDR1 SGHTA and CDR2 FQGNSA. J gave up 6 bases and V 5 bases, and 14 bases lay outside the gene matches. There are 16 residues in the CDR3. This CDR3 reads CASSLGQAPFGDTQYF. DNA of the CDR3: TGTGCCAGCAGCCTAGGACAGGCCCCGTTCGGTGATACGCAGTATTTT.

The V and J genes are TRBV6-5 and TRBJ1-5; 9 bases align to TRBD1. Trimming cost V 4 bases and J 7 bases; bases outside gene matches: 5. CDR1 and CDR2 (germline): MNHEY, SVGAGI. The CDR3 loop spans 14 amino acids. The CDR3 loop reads CASSFTGGAQPQHF. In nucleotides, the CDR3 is TGTGCCAGCAGTTTTACAGGGGGCGCCCAGCCCCAGCATTTT.

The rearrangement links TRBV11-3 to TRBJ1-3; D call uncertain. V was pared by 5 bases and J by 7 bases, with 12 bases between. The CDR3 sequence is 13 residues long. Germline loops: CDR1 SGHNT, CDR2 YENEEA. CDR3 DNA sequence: TGTGCCAGCAGCCTGGGCCCCGAGAACACCATATATTTT. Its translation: CASSLGPENTIYF.

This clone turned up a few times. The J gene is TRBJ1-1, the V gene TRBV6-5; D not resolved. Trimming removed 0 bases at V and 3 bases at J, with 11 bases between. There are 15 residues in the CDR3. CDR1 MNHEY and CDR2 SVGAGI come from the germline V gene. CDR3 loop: CASSYSGRPHTEAFF. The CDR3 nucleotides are TGTGCCAGCAGTTACTCGGGGAGGCCTCACACTGAAGCTTTCTTT.